This T cell receptor beta chain was sequenced in a study of cytomegalovirus exposure and HLA in healthy donors. PCR was performed using 60 Vbeta and 13 Jbeta primers. Source study methods: About 10 million shared chains were among the approximately 80 million unique TCR beta chains that a later analysis counted. Sequencing was performed with immunoSEQ multiplex PCR; in TCRdb, only in-frame clones are kept and a portion is missing. V, J and clone size are those of that table, while D and trimming were read from the DNA. This table holds more than 65,000 clones, 78% found once. Germline trimming cut 5 bases from V and 7 bases from J; bases unmatched to any gene: 5. This CDR3 spans 15 amino acids. CDR1 and CDR2 (germline): MNHEY, SVGAGI. In its sample, this clone was seen a few times. Donors counted as nominally healthy when sampled, yet unrecorded immune exposures were likely.

Sequencing was performed on PBMCs. The rearrangement links TRBV6-5 to TRBJ2-1, with 13 nucleotides matching TRBD2. This TCR came from a man aged 18 to 29 in good health and CMV-seropositive. The CDR3 sequence: CASSPGTSGKNEQFF. The CDR3 coding sequence is TGTGCCAGCAGTCCCGGGACTAGCGGGAAAAATGAGCAGTTCTTC.